This TCR beta chain was sequenced in a study of T cells in localized non-small cell lung cancer. General observations from the study: A raised T cell density in blood coincided with lengthier overall survival. Median about 56 top-100 tumor clones were shared with paired adjacent lung.

Only in-frame clones appear in the TCRdb table, and some are missing; sequencing was by immunoSEQ multiplex PCR. The sample shows 1,500 to 2,000 clones, around 23% of them seen only once. Per the germline V gene, CDR1 is MGHRA and CDR2 is YSYEKL. With 0 bases removed from V and 11 bases from J, the gap between germline ends came to 16 bases. The CDR3 contains 14 residues. This clone has just a few counts. The antigen is undetermined. The clonotype originates from a female donor older than 55 with stage II squamous cell lung carcinoma. The chain employs TRBV4-1 and TRBJ1-1; D might be TRBD1 (6 bases). Source: normal lung tissue next to the tumor, taken before any cancer treatment. CDR3 DNA sequence: TGCGCCAGCAGCCAAGAAGACATTGGCACAGGGGCTTTCTTT. This encodes CASSQEDIGTGAFF.